The source of this T cell receptor beta chain is a study of cytomegalovirus exposure and HLA in healthy donors. Notes on this clone: Its antigen is undetermined.

Study-level points and caveats: Donors were assumed by presence/absence analyses to have roughly uniform sequencing depth.

Germline CDR1 and CDR2: MNHNS and SASEGT. Unmatched junction bases numbered 9, after V lost 6 bases and J lost 8 bases. This CDR3 region has 15 residues. The PCR used 60 Vbeta and 13 Jbeta primers. Produced via immunoSEQ multiplex PCR; TCRdb's table is partial and in-frame only. Of about 170,000 clones listed, approximately 73% are singletons. V usage is TRBV6-1 and J usage is TRBJ2-1, with 11 bases identical to TRBD2. The sequencing sample was made of PBMCs. The sequence was collected from a woman under 30 in good health and CMV-seropositive. The CDR3 reads CASRFIAGGGDEQFF. The CDR3 bases are TGTGCCAGCAGATTTATAGCGGGGGGGGGCGATGAGCAGTTCTTC.